This T cell receptor (beta chain) appears in the sequencing data of a study of human T cells and chemical hapten exposure. The wider study: The patients were mostly female; they had alopecia areata, totalis or universalis.

The V end was cut by 10 bases, the J end by 3 bases, with 5 bases between. Germline V gene sequence: CDR1 SEHNR, CDR2 FQNEAQ (reference sequence). The CDR3 extends over 10 amino acids. TCRdb itself ran the RACE reads through MiXCR, one entry per CDR3 protein. The table includes some 81,000 distinct CDR3 sequences, 6% to 9% detected once. Time point meaning: patch test 1, 2 weeks after DPC sensitization. This sample's treatment: therapeutic diphenylcyclopropenone sensitization with weekly scalp DPC. The chain employs TRBV7-9 and TRBJ2-3; weak D call: TRBD2 (5 bases). The sequencing here drew on whole blood, taken in connection with sensitization to the hapten diphenylcyclopropenone (DPC). The clonotype originates from a woman in her 30s with alopecia areata. Some clones in this sample may be carry-over from other donors' samples. For the CDR3, the DNA is TGTGCCACGGGGACAGATACGCAGTATTTT. As protein: CATGTDTQYF.